The clone carrying this T cell receptor beta chain came up many times. Antigen: not known. This sample was taken from a study of metastatic and nonmetastatic thyroid tumors. About the study: Comparison of repertoires was carried out across blood and tumor or nodule tissue from malignant and benign thyroid patients.

Original handling: CDR3 was compared across clinicopathological groups, and the resulting differences were used to build a distant-metastasis classifier for papillary thyroid cancer. With MiXCR, TCRdb reprocessed the PCR reads. None of the V and J calls come from the authors' own analysis; TCRdb made them. The table has roughly 93,000 clones, roughly 12% seen once. J lost 5 bases, V lost 4 bases, and 5 bases had no gene match. The CDR3 has 14 amino acids. Per the germline V gene, CDR1 is SGDLS and CDR2 is YYNGEE. Study-level results: Compared with benign nodules, malignant thyroid tumors were reported to have significantly higher TCR beta diversity in both blood and tumor.

None of the patients had undergone any treatment ahead of thyroid surgery. The gene calls are TRBV9 and TRBJ1-1, with 10 bases aligning to TRBD1. The sequence was collected from a female donor with papillary thyroid cancer or a benign thyroid nodule (not recorded which). Some clones in this sample may be carry-over from other donors' samples. Material: blood. CDR3 DNA: TGTGCCAGCAGCACAGACAGGGGGCTTACTGAAGCTTTCTTT. Its translation: CASSTDRGLTEAFF.